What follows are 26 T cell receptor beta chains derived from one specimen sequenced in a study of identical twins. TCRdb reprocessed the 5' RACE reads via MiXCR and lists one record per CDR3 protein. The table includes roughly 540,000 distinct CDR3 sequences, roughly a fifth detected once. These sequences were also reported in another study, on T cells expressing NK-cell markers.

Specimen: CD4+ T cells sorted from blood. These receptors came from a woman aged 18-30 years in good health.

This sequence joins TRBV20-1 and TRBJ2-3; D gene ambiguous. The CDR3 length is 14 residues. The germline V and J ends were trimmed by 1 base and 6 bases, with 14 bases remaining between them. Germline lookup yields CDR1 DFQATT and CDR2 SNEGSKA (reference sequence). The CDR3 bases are TGCAGTGCTAGAGTTCCAGGAACACAGGATACGCAGTATTTT. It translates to CSARVPGTQDTQYF.

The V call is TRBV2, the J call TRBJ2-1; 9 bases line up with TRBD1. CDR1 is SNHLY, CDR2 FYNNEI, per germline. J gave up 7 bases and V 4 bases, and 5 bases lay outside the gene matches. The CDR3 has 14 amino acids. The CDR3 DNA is TGTGCCAGCAGTGCCCGGACAGGGGCGAATGAGCAGTTCTTC. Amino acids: CASSARTGANEQFF.

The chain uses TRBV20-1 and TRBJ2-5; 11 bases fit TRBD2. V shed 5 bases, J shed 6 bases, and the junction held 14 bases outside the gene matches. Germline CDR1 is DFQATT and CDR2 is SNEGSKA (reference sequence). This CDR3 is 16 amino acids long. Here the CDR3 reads CSAVGLAGGADKTQYF. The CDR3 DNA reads TGCAGTGCTGTCGGACTAGCGGGTGGGGCCGACAAGACCCAGTACTTC.

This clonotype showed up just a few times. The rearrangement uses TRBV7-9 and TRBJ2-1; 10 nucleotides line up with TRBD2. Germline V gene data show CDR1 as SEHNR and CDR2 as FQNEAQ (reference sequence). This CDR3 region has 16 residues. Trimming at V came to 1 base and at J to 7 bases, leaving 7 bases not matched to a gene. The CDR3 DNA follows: TGTGCCAGCAGCTTAGGGAGCGGGAGGGCCTGGAATGAGCAGTTCTTC. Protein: CASSLGSGRAWNEQFF.

The CDR3 sequence is CASSSGGASFQDEQYF. The CDR3 coding sequence is TGTGCCAGCAGTTCCGGGGGGGCCTCCTTTCAAGACGAGCAGTACTTC. The chain employs TRBV11-1 and TRBJ2-7, with 8 bases aligning to TRBD2. CDR3 length: 16 amino acids. J gave up 5 bases and V 6 bases, and 15 bases lay outside the gene matches. Germline loops: CDR1 SGHAT, CDR2 FQDESV (reference sequence). The whole variable domain, filled in from reference TRBV11-1 and TRBJ2-7, reads EAEVAQSPRYKITEKSQAVAFWCDPISGHATLYWYRQILGQGPELLVQFQDESVVDDSQLPKDRFSAERLKGVDSTLKIQPAELGDSAMYLCASSSGGASFQDEQYFGPGTRLTVT.

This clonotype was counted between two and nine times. The CDR3 nucleotides are TGCAGTGCTAGAGATTCAAGGAGCTCCTACAATGAGCAGTTCTTC. Translation gives CSARDSRSSYNEQFF. The gene calls are TRBV20-1 and TRBJ2-1; D is unresolved. This CDR3 has 15 residues. The germline V gene encodes CDR1 DFQATT and CDR2 SNEGSKA (reference sequence). V was trimmed by 0 bases and J by 0 bases, leaving 9 bases between them.

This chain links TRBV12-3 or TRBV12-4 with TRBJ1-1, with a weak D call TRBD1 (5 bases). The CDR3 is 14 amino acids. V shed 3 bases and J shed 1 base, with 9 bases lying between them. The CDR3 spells CASSFSRGNTEAFF. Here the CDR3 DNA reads TGTGCCAGCAGTTTTTCTAGGGGGAACACTGAAGCTTTCTTT.

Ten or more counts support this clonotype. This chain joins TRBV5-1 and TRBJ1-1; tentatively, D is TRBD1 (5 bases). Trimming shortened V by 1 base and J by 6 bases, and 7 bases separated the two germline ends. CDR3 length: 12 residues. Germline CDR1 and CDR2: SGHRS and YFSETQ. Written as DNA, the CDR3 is TGCGCCAGCAGCTTGAGGGGCCCTGAAGCTTTCTTT. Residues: CASSLRGPEAFF.

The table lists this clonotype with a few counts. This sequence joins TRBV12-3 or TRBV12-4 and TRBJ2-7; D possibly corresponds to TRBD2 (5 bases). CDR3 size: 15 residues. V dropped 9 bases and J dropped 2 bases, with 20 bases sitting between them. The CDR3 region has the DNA TGTGCCAGTACTCCGGGGAGCACAGTGCCCTACGAGCAGTACTTC. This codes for CASTPGSTVPYEQYF.

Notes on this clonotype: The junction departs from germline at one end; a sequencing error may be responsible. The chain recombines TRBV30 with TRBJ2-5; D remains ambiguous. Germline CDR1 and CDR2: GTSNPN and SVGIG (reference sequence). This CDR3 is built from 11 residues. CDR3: CAWSVRIGTAF. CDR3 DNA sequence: TGTGCCTGGAGTGTACGGATTGGAACAGCCTTC.

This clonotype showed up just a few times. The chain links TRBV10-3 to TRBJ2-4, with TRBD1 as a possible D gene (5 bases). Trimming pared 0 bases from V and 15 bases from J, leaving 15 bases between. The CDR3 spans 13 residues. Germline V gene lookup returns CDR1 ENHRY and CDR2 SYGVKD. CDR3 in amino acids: CAISESTKGSRYF. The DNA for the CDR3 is TGTGCCATCAGTGAGTCGACGAAGGGGTCCCGGTACTTC.

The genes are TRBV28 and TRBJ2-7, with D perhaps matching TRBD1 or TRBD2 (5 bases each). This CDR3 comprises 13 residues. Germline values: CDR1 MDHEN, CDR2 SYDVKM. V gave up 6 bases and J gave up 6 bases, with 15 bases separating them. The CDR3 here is CASSAPGRAEQYF. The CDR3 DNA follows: TGTGCCAGCAGCGCACCGGGGCGGGCCGAGCAGTACTTC.

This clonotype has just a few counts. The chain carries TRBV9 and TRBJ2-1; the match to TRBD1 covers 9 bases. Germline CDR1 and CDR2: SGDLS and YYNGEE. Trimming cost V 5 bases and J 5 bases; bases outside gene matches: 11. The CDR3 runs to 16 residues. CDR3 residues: CASSPTGGDFNNEQFF. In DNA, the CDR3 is TGTGCCAGCAGTCCCACAGGGGGCGATTTCAACAATGAGCAGTTCTTC.

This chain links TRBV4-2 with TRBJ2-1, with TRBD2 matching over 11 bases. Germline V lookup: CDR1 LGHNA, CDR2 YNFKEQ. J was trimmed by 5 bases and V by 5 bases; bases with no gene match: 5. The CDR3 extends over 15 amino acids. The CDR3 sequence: CASSILAGENNEQFF. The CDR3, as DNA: TGTGCCAGCAGCATACTAGCGGGGGAGAACAATGAGCAGTTCTTC.

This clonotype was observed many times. The CDR3 loop is CSARPLGQDMTGELFF. In nucleotides, the CDR3 is TGCAGTGCTAGACCCTTGGGGCAGGACATGACCGGGGAGCTGTTTTTT. The rearrangement uses TRBV20-1 and TRBJ2-2; TRBD1 might be the D (5 bases). Trimming took off 2 bases at V and 5 bases at J, with 18 bases between the two ends. The CDR3 runs to 16 residues. Looked up from germline, CDR1 is DFQATT and CDR2 is SNEGSKA (reference sequence).

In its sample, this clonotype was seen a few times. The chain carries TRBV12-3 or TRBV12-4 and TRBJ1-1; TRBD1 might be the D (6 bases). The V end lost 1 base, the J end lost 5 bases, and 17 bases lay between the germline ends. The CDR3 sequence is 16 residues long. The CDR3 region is CASSLGLGAVRTEAFF. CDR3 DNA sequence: TGTGCCAGCAGTTTAGGATTGGGGGCTGTTCGGACTGAAGCTTTCTTT.

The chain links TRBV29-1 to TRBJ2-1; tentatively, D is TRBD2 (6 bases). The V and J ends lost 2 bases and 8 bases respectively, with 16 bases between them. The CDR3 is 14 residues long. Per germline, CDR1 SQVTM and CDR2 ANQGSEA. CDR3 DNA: TGCAGCGTTGAATTAGCGGTCCCTGGGGATGAGCAGTTCTTC. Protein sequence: CSVELAVPGDEQFF.

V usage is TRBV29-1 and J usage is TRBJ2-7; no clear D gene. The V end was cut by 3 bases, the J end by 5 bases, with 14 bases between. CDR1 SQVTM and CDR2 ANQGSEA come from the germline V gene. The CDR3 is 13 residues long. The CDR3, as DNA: TGCAGCGTTGATAAAGGGATCGGCGACGAGCAGTACTTC. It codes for CSVDKGIGDEQYF.

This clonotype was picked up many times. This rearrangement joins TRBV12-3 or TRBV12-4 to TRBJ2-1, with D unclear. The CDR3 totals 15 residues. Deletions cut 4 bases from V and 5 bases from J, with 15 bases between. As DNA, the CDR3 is TGTGCCAGCAGTTCTCGGCTTAGAGGCCACAATGAGCAGTTCTTC. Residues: CASSSRLRGHNEQFF.

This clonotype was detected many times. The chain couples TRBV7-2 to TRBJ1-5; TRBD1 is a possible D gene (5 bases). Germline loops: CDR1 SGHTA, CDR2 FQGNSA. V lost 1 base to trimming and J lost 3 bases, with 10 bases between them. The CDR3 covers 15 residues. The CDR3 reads CASSLGQGHNQPQHF. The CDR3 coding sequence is TGTGCCAGCAGCTTAGGTCAGGGTCACAATCAGCCCCAGCATTTT.

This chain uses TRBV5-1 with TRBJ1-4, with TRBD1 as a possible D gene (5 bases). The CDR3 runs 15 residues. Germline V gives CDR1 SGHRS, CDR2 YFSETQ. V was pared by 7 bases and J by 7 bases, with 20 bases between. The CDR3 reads CASGQTGPAAEKLFF. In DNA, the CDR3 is TGCGCCAGCGGACAAACGGGGCCAGCGGCTGAAAAACTGTTTTTT.

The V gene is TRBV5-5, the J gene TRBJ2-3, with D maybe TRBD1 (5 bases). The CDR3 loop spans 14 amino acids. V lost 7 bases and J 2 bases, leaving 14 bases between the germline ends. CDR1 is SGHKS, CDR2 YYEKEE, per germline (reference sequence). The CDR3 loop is CASGWGRYTDTQYF. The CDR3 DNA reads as TGTGCCAGCGGTTGGGGCCGATACACAGATACGCAGTATTTT.

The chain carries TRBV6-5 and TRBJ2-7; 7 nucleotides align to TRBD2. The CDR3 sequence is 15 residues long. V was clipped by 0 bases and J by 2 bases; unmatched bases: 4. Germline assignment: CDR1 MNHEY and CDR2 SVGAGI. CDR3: CASSYSPSGPYEQYF. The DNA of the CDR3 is TGTGCCAGCAGTTACTCACCTAGCGGTCCCTACGAGCAGTACTTC.

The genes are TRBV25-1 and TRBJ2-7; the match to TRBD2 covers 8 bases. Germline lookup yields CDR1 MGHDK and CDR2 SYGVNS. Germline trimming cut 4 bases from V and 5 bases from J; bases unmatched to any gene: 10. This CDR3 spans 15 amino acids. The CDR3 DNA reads TGTGCCAGCAGTGGGATAAGGCGGGAGGTCAACGAGCAGTACTTC. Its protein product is CASSGIRREVNEQYF.

The CDR3 DNA reads TGTGCCAGCAGCCAGAGGGACCATGGCTACACCTTC. Translated, it gives CASSQRDHGYTF. The V call is TRBV3-1, the J call TRBJ1-2, with a tentative D call TRBD1 (5 bases). Trimming removed 3 bases from V and 6 bases from J, with 8 bases in between. The germline gives CDR1 LGHDT, CDR2 YNNKEL (reference sequence). This CDR3 has 12 amino acids. Full variable domain (remainder filled in from reference TRBV3-1 and TRBJ1-2): DTAVSQTPKYLVTQMGNDKSIKCEQNLGHDTMYWYKQDSKKFLKIMFSYNNKELIINETVPNRFSPKSPDKAHLNLHINSLELGDSAVYFCASSQRDHGYTFGSGTRLTVV.

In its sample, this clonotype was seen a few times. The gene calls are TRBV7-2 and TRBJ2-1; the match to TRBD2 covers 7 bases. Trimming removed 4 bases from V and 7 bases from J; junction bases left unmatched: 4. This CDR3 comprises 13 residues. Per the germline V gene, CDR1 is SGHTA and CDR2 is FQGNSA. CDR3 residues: CASSSELANEQFF. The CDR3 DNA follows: TGTGCCAGCAGCTCGGAACTAGCGAATGAGCAGTTCTTC.